These T cell receptor beta chains were read from a single sample in a study of CD8 T cells in ankylosing spondylitis. TCRdb reprocessed the 5' RACE reads via MiXCR and lists one record per CDR3 protein. Altogether about 240,000 distinct CDR3 sequences are present, about 10% being singletons, with the ten largest covering approximately 6.6%. The sample consisted of blood, either unsorted or a sorted T cell fraction (not recorded which). The source is a male donor with ankylosing spondylitis or in good health (not recorded which). Each CDR3 is given with its conserved first and last residue. D genes are given only for firm matches. Not every row has a clone size; where given, it reads once, few, many or a size class.

V gene: TRBV30; clone size: few; J gene: TRBJ2-1; D gene: .; CDR3 protein: CAWSGSSYNEQFF; CDR3 DNA: TGTGCCTGGAGTGGGAGCTCCTACAATGAGCAGTTCTTC
V gene: TRBV3-1; clone size: few; J gene: TRBJ2-7; D gene: .; CDR3 protein: CASSPALVTYEQYF; CDR3 DNA: TGTGCCAGCAGCCCAGCCCTGGTTACCTACGAGCAGTACTTC
V gene: TRBV2; clone size: .; J gene: TRBJ1-1; D gene: .; CDR3 protein: CASTPDRNTEAFF; CDR3 DNA: TGTGCCAGCACCCCAGACAGGAACACTGAAGCTTTCTTT
V gene: TRBV7-6; clone size: .; J gene: TRBJ2-2; D gene: .; CDR3 protein: CASSIPEAGELFF; CDR3 DNA: TGTGCCAGCAGCATCCCCGAGGCCGGGGAGCTGTTTTTT
V gene: TRBV5-1; clone size: .; J gene: TRBJ2-3; D gene: TRBD2; CDR3 protein: CASSLSSGGAGPDTQYF; CDR3 DNA: TGCGCCAGCAGCTTGAGTAGCGGGGGGGCAGGGCCCGATACGCAGTATTTT
V gene: TRBV13; clone size: few; J gene: TRBJ1-1; D gene: .; CDR3 protein: CASGGRSAEAFF; CDR3 DNA: TGTGCCAGCGGGGGTCGTAGCGCTGAAGCTTTCTTT
V gene: TRBV20-1; clone size: many; J gene: TRBJ2-7; D gene: TRBD1; CDR3 protein: CSASPGGRGYEQYF; CDR3 DNA: TGCAGTGCAAGTCCAGGGGGAAGAGGCTACGAGCAGTACTTC
V gene: TRBV12-3/TRBV12-4; clone size: many; J gene: TRBJ1-1; D gene: .; CDR3 protein: CASSHRSGQVEAFF; CDR3 DNA: TGTGCCAGCAGTCACCGGTCGGGGCAAGTAGAAGCTTTCTTT
V gene: TRBV25-1; clone size: many; J gene: TRBJ2-5; D gene: .; CDR3 protein: CASSFEGGPSETQYF; CDR3 DNA: TGTGCCAGCAGCTTCGAGGGTGGCCCTTCCGAGACCCAGTACTTC
V gene: TRBV3-1; clone size: .; J gene: TRBJ2-1; D gene: TRBD2; CDR3 protein: CASSNRLAGGPGEQFF; CDR3 DNA: TGTGCCAGCAGCAACCGACTAGCGGGAGGGCCGGGTGAGCAGTTCTTC
V gene: TRBV9; clone size: .; J gene: TRBJ2-2; D gene: TRBD1; CDR3 protein: CASSPHGTASTGELFF; CDR3 DNA: TGTGCCAGCAGCCCTCATGGGACAGCATCCACCGGGGAGCTGTTTTTT
V gene: TRBV20-1; clone size: many; J gene: TRBJ1-2; D gene: TRBD1; CDR3 protein: CSATGTGGYGYTF; CDR3 DNA: TGCAGTGCTACCGGGACAGGGGGTTATGGCTACACCTTC
V gene: TRBV27; clone size: many; J gene: TRBJ1-5; D gene: .; CDR3 protein: CASSLLSNQPQHF; CDR3 DNA: TGTGCCAGCAGTCTTCTAAGTAATCAGCCCCAGCATTTT
V gene: TRBV5-1; clone size: many; J gene: TRBJ1-2; D gene: .; CDR3 protein: CASSSSEGDNSLGYTF; CDR3 DNA: TGCGCCAGCAGCTCCTCTGAGGGGGACAACTCTCTTGGCTACACCTTC